This record covers a single TCR beta chain. Some clones are missing from TCRdb's copy, which holds only in-frame ones; the method was immunoSEQ multiplex PCR. The table lists about 280,000 clones, about 87% of them singletons, with about 3.1% in the top ten. The data belong to a study of Ad26.COV2.S vaccination and SARS-CoV-2 variants. Trimming cost V 5 bases and J 1 base, with 8 bases left between them. CDR3 size: 13 residues. Germline lookup yields CDR1 SGHNT and CDR2 YENEEA. Treatment noted: some 19 received Ad26.COV2.S at low or high dose, single or two shots; about 5 received placebo; per-sample allocation not given. Sampling happened 63 days after the first vaccine or placebo injection.

This chain links TRBV11-3 with TRBJ1-1, with D unresolved. This material consisted of peripheral blood, taken in a trial of Ad26.COV2.S vaccine versus placebo. The TCR was taken from a person aged 18-65 years who received the Ad26.COV2.S COVID-19 vaccine or a placebo. CDR3 protein: CASSINQNTEAFF. CDR3 bases: TGTGCCAGCAGCATCAACCAGAACACTGAAGCTTTCTTT.